This TCR beta chain was sequenced for a study of STAT3 mutations in large granular lymphocyte leukemia. Using immunoSEQ multiplex PCR, the repertoire was profiled, and TCRdb retains in-frame clones only, with some absent. Of approximately 20,000 clones in the sample, roughly 90% are singletons; the top ten hold about 45%. Study-level findings and limits: Every T-LGLL patient had at least one immunodominant TCRbeta clonotype. All newly emerging clones after therapy were STAT3 wild type.

As to this clone: Its antigen is unknown.

With 0 bases clipped from V and 2 bases from J, the junction kept 4 bases outside the gene matches. The germline CDR1 and CDR2 sequences are MNHEY and SMNVEV (reference sequence). The CDR3 is made up of 16 amino acids. V usage is TRBV27 and J usage is TRBJ1-2, with 9 bases aligning to TRBD1. The sequenced sample was peripheral blood mononuclear cells. This sequence originates from a man in his 60s with T-cell large granular lymphocyte leukemia. Some clones in this sample may be carry-over from other donors' samples. The chain's CDR3 is CASSLSGTGPNYGYTF. In DNA, the CDR3 is TGTGCCAGCAGTTTATCCGGGACAGGGCCGAACTATGGCTACACCTTC.